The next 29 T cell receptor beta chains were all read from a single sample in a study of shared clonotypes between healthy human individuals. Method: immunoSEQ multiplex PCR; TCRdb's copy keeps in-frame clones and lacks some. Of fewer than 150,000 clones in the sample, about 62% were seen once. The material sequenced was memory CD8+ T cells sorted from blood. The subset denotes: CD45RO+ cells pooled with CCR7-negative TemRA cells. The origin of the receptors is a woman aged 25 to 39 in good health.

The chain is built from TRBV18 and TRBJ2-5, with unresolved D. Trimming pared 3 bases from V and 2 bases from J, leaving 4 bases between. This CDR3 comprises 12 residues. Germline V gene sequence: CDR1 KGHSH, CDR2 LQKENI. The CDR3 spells CASSPGQETQYF. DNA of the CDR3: TGTGCCAGCTCACCGGGACAAGAGACCCAGTACTTC.

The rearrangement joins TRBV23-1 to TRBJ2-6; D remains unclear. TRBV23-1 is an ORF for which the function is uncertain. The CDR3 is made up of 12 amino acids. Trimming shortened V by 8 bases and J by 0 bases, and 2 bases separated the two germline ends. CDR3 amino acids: CASGSGANVLTF. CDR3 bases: TGCGCCAGCGGCTCTGGGGCCAACGTCCTGACTTTC.

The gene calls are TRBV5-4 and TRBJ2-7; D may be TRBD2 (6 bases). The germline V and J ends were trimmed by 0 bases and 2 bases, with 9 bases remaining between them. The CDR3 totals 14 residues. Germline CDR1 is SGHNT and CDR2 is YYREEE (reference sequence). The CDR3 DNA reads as TGTGCCAGCAGCTTGGCAACTAGCACCTACGAGCAGTACTTC. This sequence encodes CASSLATSTYEQYF.

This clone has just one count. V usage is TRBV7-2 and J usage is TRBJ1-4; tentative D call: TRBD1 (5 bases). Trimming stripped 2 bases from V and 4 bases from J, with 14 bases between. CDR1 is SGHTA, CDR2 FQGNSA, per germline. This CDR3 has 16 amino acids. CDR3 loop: CASSLMGGVNNEKLFF. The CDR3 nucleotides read TGTGCCAGCAGCTTAATGGGGGGGGTTAATAATGAAAAACTGTTTTTT.

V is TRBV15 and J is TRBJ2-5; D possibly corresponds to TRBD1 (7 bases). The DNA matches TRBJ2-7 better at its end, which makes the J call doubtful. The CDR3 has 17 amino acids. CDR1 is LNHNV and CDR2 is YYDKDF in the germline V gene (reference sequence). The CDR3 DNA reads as TGTGCCACCAGCGCCGGGAGAGGGACAGCAAACTCCTACGAGCAGTACTTC. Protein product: CATSAGRGTANSYEQYF.

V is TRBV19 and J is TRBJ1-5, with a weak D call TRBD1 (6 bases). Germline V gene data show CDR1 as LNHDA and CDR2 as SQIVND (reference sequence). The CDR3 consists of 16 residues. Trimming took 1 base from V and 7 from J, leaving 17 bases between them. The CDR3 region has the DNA TGTGCCAGTAGTATAGTATTTGGCAGGGGTGAGCAGCCCCAGCATTTT. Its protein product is CASSIVFGRGEQPQHF. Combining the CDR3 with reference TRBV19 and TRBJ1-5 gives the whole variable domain DGGITQSPKYLFRKEGQNVTLSCEQNLNHDAMYWYRQDPGQGLRLIYYSQIVNDFQKGDIAEGYSVSREKKESFPLTVTSAQKNPTAFYLCASSIVFGRGEQPQHFGDGTRLSIL.

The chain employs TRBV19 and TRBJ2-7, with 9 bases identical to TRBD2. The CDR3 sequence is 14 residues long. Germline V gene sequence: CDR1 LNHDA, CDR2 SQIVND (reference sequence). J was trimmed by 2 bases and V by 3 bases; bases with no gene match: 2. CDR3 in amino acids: CASSIAGGTYEQYF. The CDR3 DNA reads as TGTGCCAGTAGTATTGCGGGAGGGACCTACGAGCAGTACTTC.

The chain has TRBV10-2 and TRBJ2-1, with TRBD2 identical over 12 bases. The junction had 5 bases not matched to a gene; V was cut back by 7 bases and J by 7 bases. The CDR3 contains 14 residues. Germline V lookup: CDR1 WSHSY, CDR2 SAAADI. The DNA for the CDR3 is TGCGCCAGCAATCTAGCGGGAGGGCGGAATGAGCAGTTCTTC. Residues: CASNLAGGRNEQFF.

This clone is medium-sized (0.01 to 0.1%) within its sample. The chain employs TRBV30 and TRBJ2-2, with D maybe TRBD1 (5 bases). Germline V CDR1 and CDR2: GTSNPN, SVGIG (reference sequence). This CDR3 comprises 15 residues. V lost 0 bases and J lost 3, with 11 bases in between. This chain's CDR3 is CAWSVGVRDTGELFF. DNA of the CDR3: TGTGCCTGGAGTGTAGGGGTTAGGGACACCGGGGAGCTGTTTTTT.

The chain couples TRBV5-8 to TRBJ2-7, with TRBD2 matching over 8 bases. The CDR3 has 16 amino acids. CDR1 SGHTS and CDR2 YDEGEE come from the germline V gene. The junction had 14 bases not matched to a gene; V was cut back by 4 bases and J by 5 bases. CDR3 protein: CASSHESGRGGDEQYF. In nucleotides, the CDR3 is TGTGCCAGCAGCCACGAAAGCGGGAGAGGGGGTGACGAGCAGTACTTC.

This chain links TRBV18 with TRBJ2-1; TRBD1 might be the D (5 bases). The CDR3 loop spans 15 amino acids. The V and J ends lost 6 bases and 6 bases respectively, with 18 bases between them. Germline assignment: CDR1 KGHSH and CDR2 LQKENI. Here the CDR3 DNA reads TGTGCCAGCTCGCCGCTAGACAGTCCCATCAATGAGCAGTTCTTC. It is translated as CASSPLDSPINEQFF.

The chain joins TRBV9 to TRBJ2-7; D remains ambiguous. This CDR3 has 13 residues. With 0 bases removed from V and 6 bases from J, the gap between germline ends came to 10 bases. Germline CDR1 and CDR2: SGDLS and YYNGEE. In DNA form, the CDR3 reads TGTGCCAGCAGCGTAGCTTGGGCCACCGAGCAGTACTTC. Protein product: CASSVAWATEQYF.

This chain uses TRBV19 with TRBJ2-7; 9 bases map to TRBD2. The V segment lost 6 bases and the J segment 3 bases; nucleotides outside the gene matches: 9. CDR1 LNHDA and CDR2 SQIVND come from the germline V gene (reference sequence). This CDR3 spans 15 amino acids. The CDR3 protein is CASSPSGIHNYEQYF. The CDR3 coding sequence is TGTGCCAGTAGCCCTAGCGGGATCCATAACTACGAGCAGTACTTC. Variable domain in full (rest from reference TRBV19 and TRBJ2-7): DGGITQSPKYLFRKEGQNVTLSCEQNLNHDAMYWYRQDPGQGLRLIYYSQIVNDFQKGDIAEGYSVSREKKESFPLTVTSAQKNPTAFYLCASSPSGIHNYEQYFGPGTRLTVT.

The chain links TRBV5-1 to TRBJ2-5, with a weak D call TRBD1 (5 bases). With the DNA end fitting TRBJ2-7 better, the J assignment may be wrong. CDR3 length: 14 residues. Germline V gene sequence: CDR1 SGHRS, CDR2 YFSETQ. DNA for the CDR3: TGCGCCAGCAGCTTGGGCCAGGGTCCCTACGAGCAGTACTTC. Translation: CASSLGQGPYEQYF.

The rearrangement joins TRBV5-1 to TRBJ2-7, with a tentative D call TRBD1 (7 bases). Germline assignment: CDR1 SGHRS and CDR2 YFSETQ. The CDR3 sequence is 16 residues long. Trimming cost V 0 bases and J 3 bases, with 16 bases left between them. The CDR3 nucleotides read TGCGCCAGCAGCTTGGAGCAGGGCAGGGGGGACTACGAGCAGTACTTC. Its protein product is CASSLEQGRGDYEQYF.

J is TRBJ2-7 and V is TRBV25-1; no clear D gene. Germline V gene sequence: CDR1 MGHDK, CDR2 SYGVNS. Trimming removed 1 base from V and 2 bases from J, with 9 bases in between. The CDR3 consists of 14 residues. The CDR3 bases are TGTGCCAGCAGTGAATTGGGCAGAGCCTACGAGCAGTACTTC. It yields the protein CASSELGRAYEQYF.

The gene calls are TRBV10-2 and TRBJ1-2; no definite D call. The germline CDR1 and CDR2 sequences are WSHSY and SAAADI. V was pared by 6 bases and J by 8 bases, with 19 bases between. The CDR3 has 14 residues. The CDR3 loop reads CASSGDVPGLGYTF. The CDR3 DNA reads TGCGCCAGCAGCGGAGACGTACCGGGCCTCGGCTACACCTTC.

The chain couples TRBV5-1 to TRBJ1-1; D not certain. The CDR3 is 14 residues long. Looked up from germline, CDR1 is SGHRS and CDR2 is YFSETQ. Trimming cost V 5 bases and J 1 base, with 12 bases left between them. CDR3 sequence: CASSLHETNTEAFF. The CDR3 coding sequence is TGCGCCAGCAGTCTCCACGAGACGAACACTGAAGCTTTCTTT.

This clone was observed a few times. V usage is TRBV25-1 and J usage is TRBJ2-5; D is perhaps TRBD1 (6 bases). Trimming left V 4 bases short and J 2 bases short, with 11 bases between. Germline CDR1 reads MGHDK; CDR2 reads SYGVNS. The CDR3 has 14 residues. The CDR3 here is CASSGQEVQETQYF. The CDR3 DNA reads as TGTGCCAGCAGTGGACAGGAGGTACAAGAGACCCAGTACTTC. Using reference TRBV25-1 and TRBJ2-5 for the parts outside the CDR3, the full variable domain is EADIYQTPRYLVIGTGKKITLECSQTMGHDKMYWYQQDPGMELHLIHYSYGVNSTEKGDLSSESTVSRIRTEHFPLTLESARPSHTSQYLCASSGQEVQETQYFGPGTRLLVL.

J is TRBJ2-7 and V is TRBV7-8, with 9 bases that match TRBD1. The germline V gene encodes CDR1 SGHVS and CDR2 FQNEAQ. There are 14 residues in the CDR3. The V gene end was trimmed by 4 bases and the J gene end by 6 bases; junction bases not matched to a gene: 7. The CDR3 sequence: CASSSWTGDGEQYF. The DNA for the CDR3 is TGTGCCAGCAGCTCCTGGACAGGGGACGGCGAGCAGTACTTC.

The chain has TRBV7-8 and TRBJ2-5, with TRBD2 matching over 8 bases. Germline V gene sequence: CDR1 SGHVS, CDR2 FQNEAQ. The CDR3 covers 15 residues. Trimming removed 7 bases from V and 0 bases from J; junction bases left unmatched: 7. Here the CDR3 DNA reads TGTGCCAGCACCCTTAAGCGGGAGTACCAAGAGACCCAGTACTTC. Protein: CASTLKREYQETQYF.

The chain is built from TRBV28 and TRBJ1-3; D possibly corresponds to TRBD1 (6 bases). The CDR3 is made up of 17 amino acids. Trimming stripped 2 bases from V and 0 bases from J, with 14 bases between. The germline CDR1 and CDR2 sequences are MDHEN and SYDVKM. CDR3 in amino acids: CASSLTPGQFSGNTIYF. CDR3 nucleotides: TGTGCCAGCAGTTTAACCCCAGGACAGTTCTCTGGAAACACCATATATTTT.

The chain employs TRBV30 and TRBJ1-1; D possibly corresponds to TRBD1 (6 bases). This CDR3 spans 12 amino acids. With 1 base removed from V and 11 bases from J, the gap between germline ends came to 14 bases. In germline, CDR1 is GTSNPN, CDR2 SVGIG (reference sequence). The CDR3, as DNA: TGTGCCTGGAGTGAGACAGGTTGGGAGGCTTTCTTT. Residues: CAWSETGWEAFF.

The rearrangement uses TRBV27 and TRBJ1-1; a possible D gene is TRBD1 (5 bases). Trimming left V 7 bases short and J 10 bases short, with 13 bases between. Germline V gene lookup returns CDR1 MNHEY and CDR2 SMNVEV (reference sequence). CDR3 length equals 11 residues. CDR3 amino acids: CASIGGRGAFF. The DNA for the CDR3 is TGTGCCAGCATCGGGGGGAGAGGAGCTTTCTTT.

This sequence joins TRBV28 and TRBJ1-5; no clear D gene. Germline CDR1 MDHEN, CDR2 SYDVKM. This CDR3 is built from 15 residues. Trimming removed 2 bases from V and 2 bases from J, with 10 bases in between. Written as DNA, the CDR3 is TGTGCCAGCAGTTTAGTGGATGGGCGCAATCAGCCCCAGCATTTT. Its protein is CASSLVDGRNQPQHF.

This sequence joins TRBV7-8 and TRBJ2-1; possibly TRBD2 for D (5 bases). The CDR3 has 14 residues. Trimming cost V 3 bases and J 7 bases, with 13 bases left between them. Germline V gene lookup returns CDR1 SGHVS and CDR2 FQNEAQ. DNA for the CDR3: TGTGCCAGCAGCTTCCCCGGGATCCAGAATGAGCAGTTCTTC. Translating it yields CASSFPGIQNEQFF.

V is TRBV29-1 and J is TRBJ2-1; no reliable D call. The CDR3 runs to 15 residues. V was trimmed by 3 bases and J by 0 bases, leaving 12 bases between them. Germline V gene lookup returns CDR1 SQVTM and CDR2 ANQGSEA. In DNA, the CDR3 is TGCAGCGTTGACGTCGGTGGGAACTCCTACAATGAGCAGTTCTTC. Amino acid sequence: CSVDVGGNSYNEQFF.

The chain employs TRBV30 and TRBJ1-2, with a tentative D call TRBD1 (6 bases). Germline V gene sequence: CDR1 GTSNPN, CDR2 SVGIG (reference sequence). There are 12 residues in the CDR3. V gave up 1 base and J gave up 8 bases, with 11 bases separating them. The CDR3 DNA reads TGTGCCTGGAGTGGGGGGGCCGGCGGCTACACCTTC. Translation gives CAWSGGAGGYTF.

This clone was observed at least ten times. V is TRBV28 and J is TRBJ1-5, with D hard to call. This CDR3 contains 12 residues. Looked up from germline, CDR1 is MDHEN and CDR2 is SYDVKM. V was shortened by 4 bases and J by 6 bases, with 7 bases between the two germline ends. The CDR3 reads CASSSGSQPQHF. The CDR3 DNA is TGTGCCAGCAGTTCGGGTAGTCAGCCCCAGCATTTT.